These 31 T cell receptor beta chains were all obtained from the same sample, sequenced in a study of radiotherapy plus CTLA-4 blockade in lung cancer. Data came from immunoSEQ multiplex PCR; TCRdb stores just in-frame clones and leaves some out. This table holds about 82,000 clones, about three quarters found once. Source: peripheral blood, taken from a patient treated with radiotherapy plus ipilimumab. The source of these receptors is a human donor with non-small cell lung cancer that progressed on radiotherapy plus ipilimumab.

Concerning this clone: A read error may produce the germline difference seen at one junction end. Other DNA sequences in this sample translate to the same CDR3. The DNA for the CDR3 is TGTGCCAGCACCGAAGCCCCCATAGCGGGCCGCACCGGGGAGCTTTTTTTT. Translation gives CASTEAPIAGRTGELFF. The rearrangement links TRBV6-1 to TRBJ2-2; 7 bases are a match to TRBD2. This CDR3 contains 17 residues. Germline loops: CDR1 MNHNS, CDR2 SASEGT.

The V and J genes are TRBV9 and TRBJ2-2; the D is unclear. With 6 bases removed from V and 7 bases from J, the gap between germline ends came to 7 bases. Germline V gives CDR1 SGDLS, CDR2 YYNGEE. This CDR3 contains 11 residues. This chain's CDR3 is CASTLNGELFF. CDR3 in DNA: TGTGCCAGCACCCTAAACGGGGAGCTGTTTTTT.

The chain recombines TRBV5-1 with TRBJ2-7; D may correspond to TRBD1 or TRBD2 (5 bases each). V was cut by 4 bases and J by 4 bases, with 21 bases left in between. CDR1 and CDR2 (germline): SGHRS, YFSETQ. The CDR3 sequence is 16 residues long. The CDR3 region is CASSNRDRGEGYEQYF. CDR3 DNA: TGCGCCAGCAGCAACCGGGACCGCGGAGAAGGGTACGAGCAGTACTTC.

V gene TRBV7-8 combines with J gene TRBJ2-7; 8 bases are shared with TRBD1. The germline V gene encodes CDR1 SGHVS and CDR2 FQNEAQ. J gave up 2 bases and V 5 bases, and 8 bases lay outside the gene matches. This CDR3 has 15 amino acids. Here the CDR3 DNA reads TGTGCCAGCAGCGAAGGGACAGGACCCCCCTACGAGCAGTACTTC. Translation: CASSEGTGPPYEQYF.

The rearrangement joins TRBV5-1 to TRBJ2-7; D is unclear. The V end was cut by 2 bases, the J end by 4 bases, with 16 bases between. This CDR3 contains 15 residues. The germline V gene encodes CDR1 SGHRS and CDR2 YFSETQ. For the CDR3, the DNA is TGCGCCAGCAGCTTAGTGCCCGGGTTAGGGTACGAGCAGTACTTC. This gives the protein CASSLVPGLGYEQYF.

The V and J genes are TRBV14 and TRBJ2-3; D unresolved. Trimming shortened V by 1 base and J by 0 bases, and 8 bases separated the two germline ends. CDR3 size: 15 residues. Germline V gene lookup returns CDR1 SGHDN and CDR2 FVKESK. The CDR3 region is CASSQGRTSTDTQYF. The CDR3 region has the DNA TGTGCCAGCAGCCAAGGGAGAACTAGCACAGATACGCAGTATTTT.

The rearrangement joins TRBV5-1 to TRBJ2-7; tentative D call: TRBD2 (6 bases). In germline, CDR1 is SGHRS, CDR2 YFSETQ. Trimming stripped 2 bases from V and 3 bases from J, with 12 bases between. CDR3 length: 14 residues. The chain's CDR3 is CASSFQGGLYEQYF. The DNA of the CDR3 is TGCGCCAGCAGCTTCCAGGGAGGACTCTACGAGCAGTACTTC.

This clone was observed many times. This chain joins TRBV19 and TRBJ2-5; D gene ambiguous. Looked up from germline, CDR1 is LNHDA and CDR2 is SQIVND (reference sequence). V gave up 1 base and J gave up 2 bases, with 20 bases separating them. The CDR3 extends over 18 amino acids. CDR3: CASSIGSFYGQNQETQYF. CDR3 sequence (DNA): TGTGCCAGTAGTATAGGTTCCTTCTACGGGCAGAATCAAGAGACCCAGTACTTC.

J is TRBJ2-1 and V is TRBV28; TRBD2 matches at 16 bases. The CDR3 is 17 amino acids. J lost 6 bases, V lost 7 bases, and 9 bases had no gene match. The V gene's germline CDR1 is MDHEN and CDR2 SYDVKM. In DNA, the CDR3 is TGTGCCAGCACCTTCCAAGGGACTAGCGGGAGGGGCAATGAGCAGTTCTTC. Amino acids: CASTFQGTSGRGNEQFF.

The chain has TRBV6-1 and TRBJ1-5, with no clear D. From germline, CDR1 is MNHNS and CDR2 SASEGT. The length of the CDR3 is 13 residues. The V end lost 5 bases, the J end lost 0 bases, and 5 bases lay between the germline ends. The chain's CDR3 is CASSTYSNQPQHF. The CDR3 DNA sequence: TGTGCCAGCAGTACGTATAGCAATCAGCCCCAGCATTTT.

V is TRBV5-1 and J is TRBJ1-3; D unresolved. V lost 0 bases, J lost 4 bases, and 11 bases lay in between. The CDR3 has 15 amino acids. In germline, CDR1 is SGHRS, CDR2 YFSETQ. The chain's CDR3 is CASSLAVGAGNTIYF. CDR3 nucleotides: TGCGCCAGCAGCTTGGCCGTGGGAGCAGGAAACACCATATATTTT.

V and J are TRBV4-1 and TRBJ1-3; D is uncertain. The V and J ends lost 0 bases and 0 bases respectively, with 6 bases between them. This CDR3 is built from 15 residues. Germline V gene lookup returns CDR1 MGHRA and CDR2 YSYEKL. In DNA form, the CDR3 reads TGCGCCAGCAGCCAAGACAGCTACTCTGGAAACACCATATATTTT. It translates to CASSQDSYSGNTIYF.

The chain joins TRBV4-3 to TRBJ1-1, with a possible D match to TRBD1 (6 bases). The V end lost 4 bases, the J end lost 4 bases, and 16 bases lay between the germline ends. The CDR3 extends over 15 amino acids. Germline-derived CDR1 and CDR2 are LGHNA and YSLEER. The CDR3 nucleotides are TGCGCCAGCAGCCTCGGGGTGGGGGGCGGCACTGAAGCTTTCTTT. It yields the protein CASSLGVGGGTEAFF.

V is TRBV7-9 and J is TRBJ2-6, with D possibly being TRBD1 (6 bases). Germline loops: CDR1 SEHNR, CDR2 FQNEAQ (reference sequence). V lost 4 bases and J 2 bases, leaving 15 bases between the germline ends. The CDR3 spans 17 residues. This chain's CDR3 is CASSSGRGTPGANVLTF. CDR3 bases: TGTGCCAGCAGCTCCGGAAGGGGGACCCCTGGGGCCAACGTCCTGACTTTC.

The V call is TRBV4-1, the J call TRBJ1-1; TRBD1 aligns across 10 bases. Germline loops: CDR1 MGHRA, CDR2 YSYEKL. This CDR3 is 17 amino acids long. V trimming: 0 bases; J trimming: 4 bases; junction bases outside the gene matches: 8. CDR3 residues: CASSQEGTGVIRTEAFF. The CDR3 DNA is TGCGCCAGCAGCCAAGAGGGGACAGGGGTGATCCGCACTGAAGCTTTCTTT.

The CDR3, as DNA: TGTGCCACCGTGACAATAACCTACGAGCAGTACTTC. Translating it yields CATVTITYEQYF. The chain is built from TRBV6-1 and TRBJ2-7, with D unresolved. This CDR3 contains 12 residues. Germline V gives CDR1 MNHNS, CDR2 SASEGT. The V end was cut by 10 bases, the J end by 2 bases, with 12 bases between.

The chain employs TRBV19 and TRBJ2-1, with 15 bases lining up with TRBD2. The junction had 1 base not matched to a gene; V was cut back by 3 bases and J by 4 bases. Germline V gene data show CDR1 as LNHDA and CDR2 as SQIVND (reference sequence). CDR3 length equals 16 residues. CDR3 nucleotide sequence: TGTGCCAGTAGTATGGGACTAGCGGGGGGATACAATGAGCAGTTCTTC. It specifies CASSMGLAGGYNEQFF.

V is TRBV2 and J is TRBJ2-7, with D possibly matching TRBD1 (6 bases). CDR1 is SNHLY, CDR2 FYNNEI, per germline. V was clipped by 3 bases and J by 2 bases, with 14 bases between them. The CDR3 contains 15 residues. In nucleotides, the CDR3 is TGTGCCAGCAGTGAGGGGGCAGGGCAGACCTACGAGCAGTACTTC. This gives the protein CASSEGAGQTYEQYF.

J is TRBJ1-1 and V is TRBV4-2; unclear D gene. CDR3 size: 14 residues. Trimming pared 1 base from V and 0 bases from J, leaving 6 bases between. Germline V gives CDR1 LGHNA, CDR2 YNFKEQ. The chain's CDR3 is CASSQVRVNTEAFF. DNA for the CDR3: TGTGCCAGCAGCCAAGTGAGGGTGAACACTGAAGCTTTCTTT.

The chain combines TRBV6-1 with TRBJ2-3; 7 bases align to TRBD2. The CDR3 contains 15 residues. The germline gives CDR1 MNHNS, CDR2 SASEGT. The J segment lost 5 bases and the V segment lost 10 bases, leaving 15 bases of the junction unmatched. CDR3 loop: CATRGDLAVVDTQYF. For the CDR3, the DNA is TGTGCCACCAGAGGGGATCTAGCGGTAGTAGATACGCAGTATTTT.

The V and J genes are TRBV7-3 and TRBJ2-1; D gene unclear. Germline values: CDR1 SGHTA, CDR2 FQGTGA. Trimming pared 0 bases from V and 6 bases from J, leaving 15 bases between. The CDR3 extends over 16 amino acids. The CDR3, as DNA: TGTGCCAGCAGCTTAACGAGTAGCCCTCCCTCCAATGAGCAGTTCTTC. It yields the protein CASSLTSSPPSNEQFF.

The chain uses TRBV7-2 and TRBJ1-4; 9 nucleotides match TRBD1. V shed 5 bases, J shed 4 bases, and the junction held 5 bases outside the gene matches. The V gene's germline CDR1 is SGHTA and CDR2 FQGNSA. The CDR3 length is 15 residues. In DNA form, the CDR3 reads TGTGCCAGCAGCCGAGGGACAGGGATTAATGAAAAACTGTTTTTT. Its protein is CASSRGTGINEKLFF.

The chain is built from TRBV10-3 and TRBJ1-6; TRBD1 aligns across 7 bases. J gave up 8 bases and V 6 bases, and 7 bases lay outside the gene matches. The germline CDR1 and CDR2 sequences are ENHRY and SYGVKD. The CDR3 contains 14 residues. CDR3 in DNA: TGTGCCATCAGCCTGGGACAGAGAGATTCACCCCTCCACTTT. It translates to CAISLGQRDSPLHF.

The gene calls are TRBV7-2 and TRBJ2-1, with 8 bases matching TRBD2. The CDR3 runs to 15 residues. CDR1 and CDR2 from the germline V gene are SGHTA and FQGNSA. V trimming: 5 bases; J trimming: 1 base; junction bases outside the gene matches: 4. CDR3 residues: CASSSGSSSYNEQFF. CDR3 DNA sequence: TGTGCCAGCAGCAGCGGGAGTTCGTCCTACAATGAGCAGTTCTTC.

This sequence joins TRBV7-6 and TRBJ2-1, with 8 positions matching TRBD1. V shed 1 base and J 9 bases; nucleotides not matched to a gene: 8. CDR1 and CDR2 (germline): SGHVS, FNYEAQ. The CDR3 has 15 amino acids. DNA for the CDR3: TGTGCCAGCAGCTTAGGCGACAGGGGTGGGAGTGAGCAGTTCTTC. It specifies CASSLGDRGGSEQFF. Combining the CDR3 with reference TRBV7-6 and TRBJ2-1 gives the whole variable domain GAGVSQSPRYKVTKRGQDVALRCDPISGHVSLYWYRQALGQGPEFLTYFNYEAQQDKSGLPNDRFSAERPEGSISTLTIQRTEQRDSAMYRCASSLGDRGGSEQFFGPGTRLTVL.

This clone was recorded a few times. In DNA form, the CDR3 reads TGTGCCAGCAGCCTAATTCCGGGACGGGCGTCCTACGAGCAGTACTTC. Translation: CASSLIPGRASYEQYF. V is TRBV28 and J is TRBJ2-7, with D perhaps matching TRBD1 or TRBD2 (5 bases each). V lost 6 bases to trimming and J lost 1 base, with 19 bases between them. From germline, CDR1 is MDHEN and CDR2 SYDVKM. The CDR3 is 16 residues long. Combining the CDR3 with reference TRBV28 and TRBJ2-7 gives the whole variable domain DVKVTQSSRYLVKRTGEKVFLECVQDMDHENMFWYRQDPGLGLRLIYFSYDVKMKEKGDIPEGYSVSREKKERFSLILESASTNQTSMYLCASSLIPGRASYEQYFGPGTRLTVT.

V usage is TRBV29-1 and J usage is TRBJ1-1, with D perhaps matching TRBD1 (6 bases). The germline V and J ends were trimmed by 3 bases and 4 bases, with 24 bases remaining between them. In germline, CDR1 is SQVTM, CDR2 ANQGSEA. The length of the CDR3 is 17 residues. The CDR3 nucleotides are TGCAGCGTTGATGGCAGGGGTCCAAATCGGGGGGTCACTGAAGCTTTCTTT. It yields the protein CSVDGRGPNRGVTEAFF.

The chain links TRBV5-4 to TRBJ1-1; 7 bases are shared with TRBD1. Germline V gene data show CDR1 as SGHNT and CDR2 as YYREEE (reference sequence). After removal of 4 bases from V and 1 base from J, the junction contained 7 bases not matched to a gene. This CDR3 comprises 15 residues. Written as DNA, the CDR3 is TGTGCCAGCAGCCCCTGGGACAGTCAGAACACTGAAGCTTTCTTT. Protein: CASSPWDSQNTEAFF. Looking up the rest from reference TRBV5-4 and TRBJ1-1 gives the full variable domain: ETGVTQSPTHLIKTRGQQVTLRCSSQSGHNTVSWYQQALGQGPQFIFQYYREEENGRGNFPPRFSGLQFPNYSSELNVNALELDDSALYLCASSPWDSQNTEAFFGQGTRLTVV.

The chain links TRBV10-3 to TRBJ2-5; 12 bases agree with TRBD2. There are 14 residues in the CDR3. V shed 6 bases and J 5 bases; nucleotides not matched to a gene: 4. Germline V gene data show CDR1 as ENHRY and CDR2 as SYGVKD. The CDR3 reads CAISPGTSGETQYF. The CDR3 DNA is TGTGCCATCAGCCCCGGGACTAGCGGGGAGACCCAGTACTTC.

The chain links TRBV7-9 to TRBJ2-7, with D unclear. CDR3 length equals 14 residues. Germline V CDR1 and CDR2: SEHNR, FQNEAQ (reference sequence). Deletions cut 8 bases from V and 2 bases from J, with 16 bases between. The CDR3, as DNA: TGTGCCAGCTCGGACCTAAGCCTCACCTACGAGCAGTACTTC. This sequence encodes CASSDLSLTYEQYF.

The chain carries TRBV2 and TRBJ2-2; perhaps TRBD1 as D (7 bases). Trimming removed 8 bases at V and 5 bases at J, with 21 bases between. This CDR3 region has 16 residues. Per germline, CDR1 SNHLY and CDR2 FYNNEI. This CDR3 is CASLPQGGGGTGELFF. The CDR3 region has the DNA TGTGCCAGCCTTCCCCAGGGGGGTGGGGGAACCGGGGAGCTGTTTTTT.